The 3 T cell receptor beta chains below come from one sample, sequenced in a study of shared clonotypes between healthy human individuals. Assay used: immunoSEQ multiplex PCR; TCRdb lists only in-frame clones, some missing. The sample holds about 800,000 clones, around 96% seen once. CD45RO-negative cells were positively selected for CCR7, leaving out terminally differentiated effector memory CD45RA+ cells. Material: naive CD8+ T cells sorted from blood. The receptors stem from a man aged 25-45 years in good health.

The gene calls are TRBV9 and TRBJ2-1; either TRBD1 or TRBD2 may fit D (5 bases each). Trimming shortened V by 0 bases and J by 10 bases, and 11 bases separated the two germline ends. The CDR3 spans 13 residues. CDR1 SGDLS and CDR2 YYNGEE come from the germline V gene. CDR3 region: CASSVGGFREQFF. CDR3 coding DNA: TGTGCCAGCAGCGTAGGGGGGTTTAGAGAGCAGTTCTTC.

This chain joins TRBV27 and TRBJ2-1, with 7 positions matching TRBD2. Trimming at V came to 2 bases and at J to 8 bases, leaving 6 bases not matched to a gene. There are 14 residues in the CDR3. Per germline, CDR1 MNHEY and CDR2 SMNVEV (reference sequence). The CDR3 coding sequence is TGTGCCAGCAGTTTAGCGGGGGTCTGGGATGAGCAGTTCTTC. Translating gives CASSLAGVWDEQFF.

This chain connects TRBV11-2 to TRBJ2-1; TRBD2 agrees at 8 bases. CDR3 length equals 13 residues. Germline V lookup: CDR1 SGHAT, CDR2 FQNNGV. V dropped 7 bases and J dropped 4; count of bases not matched to a gene: 3. CDR3 in amino acids: CASTAGGYNEQFF. The CDR3 nucleotides read TGTGCCAGCACCGCGGGGGGATACAATGAGCAGTTCTTC.